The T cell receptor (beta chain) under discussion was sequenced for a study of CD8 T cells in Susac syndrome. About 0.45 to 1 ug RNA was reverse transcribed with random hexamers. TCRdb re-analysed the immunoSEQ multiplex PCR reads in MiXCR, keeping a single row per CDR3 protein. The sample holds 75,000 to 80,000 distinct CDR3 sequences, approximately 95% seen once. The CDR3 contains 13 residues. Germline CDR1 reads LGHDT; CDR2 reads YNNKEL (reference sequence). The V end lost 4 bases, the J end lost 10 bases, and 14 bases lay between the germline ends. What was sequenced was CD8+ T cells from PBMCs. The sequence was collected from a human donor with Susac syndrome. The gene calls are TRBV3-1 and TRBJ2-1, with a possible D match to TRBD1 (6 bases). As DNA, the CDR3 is TGTGCCAGCAGCCCGACGAAAAGGGGGGAGCAGTTCTTC. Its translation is CASSPTKRGEQFF.